These 8 T cell receptor beta chains were sequenced from one sample in a study of T cell responses to AZD1222 COVID-19 vaccine. Measured with immunoSEQ multiplex PCR; TCRdb has only the in-frame clones, and not every one. The repertoire holds 150,000 to 180,000 clones, with around 89% as singletons. The sequencing used peripheral blood, collected on day 0 of AZD1222 vaccination. These receptors were taken from an adult in good health.

CDR3 residues: CASSEQGNSNTEAFF. The CDR3, as DNA: TGCGCCAGCAGTGAACAGGGCAATTCGAACACTGAAGCTTTCTTT. The chain joins TRBV10-2 to TRBJ1-1; the D gene is possibly TRBD1 (6 bases). This CDR3 comprises 15 residues. Looked up from germline, CDR1 is WSHSY and CDR2 is SAAADI. The germline V and J ends were trimmed by 3 bases and 1 base, with 12 bases remaining between them.

This clone has a single count. This chain links TRBV14 with TRBJ1-1; D gene unclear. This CDR3 spans 15 amino acids. Germline V gene data show CDR1 as SGHDN and CDR2 as FVKESK. Between the trimmed V and J ends, which lost 1 base and 4 bases, there was a span of 13 bases. For the CDR3, the DNA is TGTGCCAGCAGCCAAGTATTCGGCTCCCCCACTGAAGCTTTCTTT. It is translated as CASSQVFGSPTEAFF.

The chain has TRBV2 and TRBJ2-1; 7 bases are a match to TRBD2. Losses at the gene ends were 3 bases for V and 9 bases for J; bases not matched to a gene: 11. Germline V gene data show CDR1 as SNHLY and CDR2 as FYNNEI. This CDR3 comprises 15 residues. The CDR3 region is CASSDSIAGRGEQFF. The CDR3 nucleotides read TGTGCCAGCAGTGATTCAATAGCGGGCCGCGGTGAGCAGTTCTTC. Complete variable domain (other parts from reference TRBV2 and TRBJ2-1): EPEVTQTPSHQVTQMGQEVILRCVPISNHLYFYWYRQILGQKVEFLVSFYNNEISEKSEIFDDQFSVERPDGSNFTLKIRSTKLEDSAMYFCASSDSIAGRGEQFFGPGTRLTVL.

The rearrangement uses TRBV2 and TRBJ1-2; D gene ambiguous. The CDR3 is 12 amino acids. Germline values: CDR1 SNHLY, CDR2 FYNNEI. The germline V and J ends were trimmed by 8 bases and 4 bases, with 11 bases remaining between them. The CDR3 nucleotides read TGTGCCAGCGGAGACGGAACCTATGGCTACACCTTC. Protein sequence: CASGDGTYGYTF.

The gene calls are TRBV9 and TRBJ2-1; no firm D call. Germline V lookup: CDR1 SGDLS, CDR2 YYNGEE. There are 16 residues in the CDR3. The V end was cut by 0 bases, the J end by 0 bases, with 10 bases between. The CDR3 spells CASSVAGGNSYNEQFF. CDR3 coding DNA: TGTGCCAGCAGCGTAGCTGGCGGAAACTCCTACAATGAGCAGTTCTTC.

The chain recombines TRBV19 with TRBJ2-1, with 13 bases that match TRBD2. The junction had 4 bases not matched to a gene; V was cut back by 4 bases and J by 4 bases. The CDR3 is 16 residues long. The germline V gene has CDR1 LNHDA and CDR2 SQIVND (reference sequence). The CDR3 DNA sequence: TGTGCCAGTAGTACCGAGACTAGCGGGGGGTACAATGAGCAGTTCTTC. Translation gives CASSTETSGGYNEQFF.

The chain's CDR3 is CASTTGSYEQYF. Here the CDR3 DNA reads TGTGCCAGCACGACAGGCTCCTACGAGCAGTACTTC. The rearrangement links TRBV2 to TRBJ2-7; D is perhaps TRBD1 (6 bases). CDR1 SNHLY and CDR2 FYNNEI come from the germline V gene. Trimming stripped 7 bases from V and 0 bases from J, with 7 bases between. The CDR3 contains 12 residues.

The rearrangement uses TRBV3-1 (or the pseudogene TRBV3-2) and TRBJ2-1; 10 bases fit TRBD2. CDR1 is LGHDT, CDR2 YNNKEL, per germline (reference sequence). After removal of 4 bases from V and 7 bases from J, the junction contained 7 bases not matched to a gene. The CDR3 length is 15 residues. The CDR3 loop is CASSPSGGVVNEQFF. As DNA, the CDR3 is TGTGCCAGCAGCCCCAGCGGGGGGGTAGTAAATGAGCAGTTCTTC.